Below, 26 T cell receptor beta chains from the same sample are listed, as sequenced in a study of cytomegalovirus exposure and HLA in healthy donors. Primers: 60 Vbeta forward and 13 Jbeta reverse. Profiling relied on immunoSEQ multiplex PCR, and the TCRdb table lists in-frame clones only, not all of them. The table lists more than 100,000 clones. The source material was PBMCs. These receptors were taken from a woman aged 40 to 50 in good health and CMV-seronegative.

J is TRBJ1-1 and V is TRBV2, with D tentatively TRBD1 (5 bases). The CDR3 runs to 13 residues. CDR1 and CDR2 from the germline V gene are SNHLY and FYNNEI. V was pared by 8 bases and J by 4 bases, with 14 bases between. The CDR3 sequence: CASSLRGTTEAFF. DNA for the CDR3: TGTGCCAGCTCACTCCGGGGGACCACTGAAGCTTTCTTT. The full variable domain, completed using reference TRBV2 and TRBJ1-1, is EPEVTQTPSHQVTQMGQEVILRCVPISNHLYFYWYRQILGQKVEFLVSFYNNEISEKSEIFDDQFSVERPDGSNFTLKIRSTKLEDSAMYFCASSLRGTTEAFFGQGTRLTVV.

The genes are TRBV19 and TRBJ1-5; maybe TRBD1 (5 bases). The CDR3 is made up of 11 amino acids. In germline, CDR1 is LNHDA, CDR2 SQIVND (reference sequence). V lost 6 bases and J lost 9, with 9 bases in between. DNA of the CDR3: TGTGCCAGTAGGGCCGGGGGGCCCCAGCATTTT. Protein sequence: CASRAGGPQHF.

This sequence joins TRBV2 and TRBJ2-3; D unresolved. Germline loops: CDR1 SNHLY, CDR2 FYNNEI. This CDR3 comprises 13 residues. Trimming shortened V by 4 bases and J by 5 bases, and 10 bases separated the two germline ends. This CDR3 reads CASSAQNGDTQYF. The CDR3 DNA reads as TGTGCCAGCAGTGCCCAAAACGGAGATACGCAGTATTTT.

DNA of the CDR3: TGCGCCAGCAGCCAAGACCACACAGGGGCCTATGGTGGCTACACCTTC. This gives the protein CASSQDHTGAYGGYTF. The chain links TRBV4-3 to TRBJ1-2; TRBD1 matches at 7 bases. The CDR3 loop spans 16 amino acids. V was clipped by 0 bases and J by 7 bases; unmatched bases: 11. Germline V lookup: CDR1 LGHNA, CDR2 YSLEER.

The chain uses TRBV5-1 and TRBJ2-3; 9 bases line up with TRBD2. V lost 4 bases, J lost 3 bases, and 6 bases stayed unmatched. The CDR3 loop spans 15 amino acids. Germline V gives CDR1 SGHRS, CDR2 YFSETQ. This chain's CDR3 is CASSDPGLATDTQYF. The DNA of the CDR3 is TGCGCCAGCAGCGATCCGGGACTAGCTACAGATACGCAGTATTTT.

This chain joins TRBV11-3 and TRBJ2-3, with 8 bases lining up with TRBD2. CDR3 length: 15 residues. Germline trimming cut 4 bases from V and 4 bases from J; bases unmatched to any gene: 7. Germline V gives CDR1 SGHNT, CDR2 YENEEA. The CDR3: CASSSGGLRADTQYF. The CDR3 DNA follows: TGTGCCAGCAGCTCGGGGGGGCTCAGGGCAGATACGCAGTATTTT.

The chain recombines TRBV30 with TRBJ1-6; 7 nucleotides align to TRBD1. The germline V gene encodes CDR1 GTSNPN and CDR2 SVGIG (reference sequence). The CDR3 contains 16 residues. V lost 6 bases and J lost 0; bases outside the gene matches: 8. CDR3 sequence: CACRGTDSSYNSPLHF. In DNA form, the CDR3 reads TGTGCCTGCAGGGGGACAGACAGCTCCTATAATTCACCCCTCCACTTT.

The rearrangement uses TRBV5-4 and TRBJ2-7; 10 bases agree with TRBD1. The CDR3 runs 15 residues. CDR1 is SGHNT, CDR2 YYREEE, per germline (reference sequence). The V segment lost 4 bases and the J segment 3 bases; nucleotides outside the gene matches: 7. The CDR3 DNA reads TGTGCCAGCAGCCCTGGGACAGGGGTCAACTACGAGCAGTACTTC. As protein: CASSPGTGVNYEQYF. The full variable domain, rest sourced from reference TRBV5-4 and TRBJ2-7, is ETGVTQSPTHLIKTRGQQVTLRCSSQSGHNTVSWYQQALGQGPQFIFQYYREEENGRGNFPPRFSGLQFPNYSSELNVNALELDDSALYLCASSPGTGVNYEQYFGPGTRLTVT.

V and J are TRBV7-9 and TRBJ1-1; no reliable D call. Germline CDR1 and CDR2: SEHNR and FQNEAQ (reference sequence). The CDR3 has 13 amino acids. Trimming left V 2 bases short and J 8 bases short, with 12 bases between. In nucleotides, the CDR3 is TGTGCCAGCAGCTTACCCGCTCAGGTAGAAGCTTTCTTT. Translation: CASSLPAQVEAFF.

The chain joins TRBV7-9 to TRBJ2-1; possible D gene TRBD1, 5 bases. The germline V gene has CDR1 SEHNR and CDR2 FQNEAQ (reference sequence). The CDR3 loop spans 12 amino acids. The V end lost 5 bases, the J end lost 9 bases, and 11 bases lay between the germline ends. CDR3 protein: CASSLQAFEQFF. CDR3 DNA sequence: TGTGCCAGCAGCCTACAGGCTTTTGAGCAGTTCTTC.

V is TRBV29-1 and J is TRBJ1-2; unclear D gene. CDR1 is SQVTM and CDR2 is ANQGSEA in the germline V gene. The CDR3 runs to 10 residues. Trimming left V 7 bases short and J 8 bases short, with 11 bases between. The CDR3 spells CSGFEGGYTF. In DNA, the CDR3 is TGCAGCGGCTTTGAGGGAGGCTACACCTTC.

The CDR3 reads CASSQGTYDRDSPLHF. The CDR3 DNA sequence: TGTGCCAGCAGCCAAGGAACCTACGACAGGGATTCACCCCTCCACTTT. The gene calls are TRBV4-2 and TRBJ1-6; 7 bases align to TRBD1. The CDR3 totals 16 residues. Looked up from germline, CDR1 is LGHNA and CDR2 is YNFKEQ. V was clipped by 1 base and J by 8 bases; unmatched bases: 8.

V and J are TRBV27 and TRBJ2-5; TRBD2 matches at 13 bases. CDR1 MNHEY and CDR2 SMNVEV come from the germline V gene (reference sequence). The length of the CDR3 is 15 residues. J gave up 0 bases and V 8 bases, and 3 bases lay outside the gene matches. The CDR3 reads CASLTSGGYQETQYF. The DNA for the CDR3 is TGTGCCAGCCTGACTAGCGGGGGGTACCAAGAGACCCAGTACTTC.

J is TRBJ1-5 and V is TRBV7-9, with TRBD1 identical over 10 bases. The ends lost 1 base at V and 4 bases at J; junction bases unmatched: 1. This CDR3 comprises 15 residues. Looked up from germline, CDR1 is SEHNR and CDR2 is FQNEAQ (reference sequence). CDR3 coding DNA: TGTGCCAGCAGCTTAGGGGACAGGGGAAATCAGCCCCAGCATTTT. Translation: CASSLGDRGNQPQHF.

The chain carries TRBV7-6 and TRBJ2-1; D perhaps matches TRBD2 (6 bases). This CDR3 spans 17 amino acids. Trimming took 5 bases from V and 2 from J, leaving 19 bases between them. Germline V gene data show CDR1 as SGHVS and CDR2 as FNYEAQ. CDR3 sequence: CASSARPPGVPYNEQFF. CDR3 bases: TGTGCCAGCAGCGCCCGTCCCCCGGGGGTCCCCTACAATGAGCAGTTCTTC.

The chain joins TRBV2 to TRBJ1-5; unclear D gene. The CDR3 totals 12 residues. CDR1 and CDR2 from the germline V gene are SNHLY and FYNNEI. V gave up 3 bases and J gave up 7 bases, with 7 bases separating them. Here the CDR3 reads CASSDEVQPQHF. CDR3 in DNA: TGTGCCAGCAGTGATGAGGTCCAGCCCCAGCATTTT.

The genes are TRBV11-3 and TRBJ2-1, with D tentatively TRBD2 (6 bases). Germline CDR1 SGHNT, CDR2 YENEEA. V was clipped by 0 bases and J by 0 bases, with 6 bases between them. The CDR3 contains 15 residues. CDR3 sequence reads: CASSLDGSSYNEQFF. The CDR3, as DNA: TGTGCCAGCAGCTTAGACGGGAGCTCCTACAATGAGCAGTTCTTC.

The CDR3 loop reads CASSPVGGDYTF. The DNA for the CDR3 is TGCGCCAGCAGCCCCGTCGGGGGGGACTACACCTTC. J is TRBJ1-2 and V is TRBV5-1; D is perhaps TRBD1 (5 bases). The V end lost 4 bases, the J end lost 10 bases, and 14 bases lay between the germline ends. This CDR3 is built from 12 residues. Germline V gene sequence: CDR1 SGHRS, CDR2 YFSETQ.

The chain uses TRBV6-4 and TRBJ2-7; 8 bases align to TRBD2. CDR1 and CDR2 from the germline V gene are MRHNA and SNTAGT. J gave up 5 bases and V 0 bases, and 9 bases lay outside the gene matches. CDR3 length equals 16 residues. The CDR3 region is CASSDSRGGPLDEQYV. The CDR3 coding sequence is TGTGCCAGCAGTGACTCTCGGGGGGGTCCTTTAGACGAGCAGTACGTC.

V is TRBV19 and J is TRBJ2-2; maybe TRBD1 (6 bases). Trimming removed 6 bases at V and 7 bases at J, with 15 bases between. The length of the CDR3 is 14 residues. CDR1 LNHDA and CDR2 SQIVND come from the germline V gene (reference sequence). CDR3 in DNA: TGTGCCAGTAGGAGACCAGGGGCGGGCGGGGAGCTGTTTTTT. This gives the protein CASRRPGAGGELFF.

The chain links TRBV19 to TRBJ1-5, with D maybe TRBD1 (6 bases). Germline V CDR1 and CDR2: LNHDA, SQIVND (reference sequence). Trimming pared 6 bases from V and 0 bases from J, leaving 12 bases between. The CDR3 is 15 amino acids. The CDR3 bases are TGTGCCAGTAGGCAGGGACAATATAGCAATCAGCCCCAGCATTTT. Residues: CASRQGQYSNQPQHF.

This CDR3 is CASRHLGDYGYTF. For the CDR3, the DNA is TGTGCCAGTAGGCACCTCGGGGACTATGGCTACACCTTC. The chain combines TRBV19 with TRBJ1-2; no reliable D call. Trimming shortened V by 6 bases and J by 3 bases, and 11 bases separated the two germline ends. Germline V gene data show CDR1 as LNHDA and CDR2 as SQIVND (reference sequence). The CDR3 has 13 amino acids.

The CDR3 sequence is CASSSLGRTEAFF. CDR3 in DNA: TGTGCCAGCAGCTCCCTAGGGAGGACTGAAGCTTTCTTT. The gene calls are TRBV7-2 and TRBJ1-1; no reliable D call. Germline CDR1 SGHTA, CDR2 FQGNSA. With 4 bases removed from V and 5 bases from J, the gap between germline ends came to 11 bases. The CDR3 runs to 13 residues.

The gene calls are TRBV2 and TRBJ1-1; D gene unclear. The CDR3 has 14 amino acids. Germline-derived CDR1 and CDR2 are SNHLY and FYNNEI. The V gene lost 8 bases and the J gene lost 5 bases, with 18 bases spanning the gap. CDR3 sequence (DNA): TGTGCCAGCTTACCTGAAATTAGCAAGACTGAAGCTTTCTTT. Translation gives CASLPEISKTEAFF.

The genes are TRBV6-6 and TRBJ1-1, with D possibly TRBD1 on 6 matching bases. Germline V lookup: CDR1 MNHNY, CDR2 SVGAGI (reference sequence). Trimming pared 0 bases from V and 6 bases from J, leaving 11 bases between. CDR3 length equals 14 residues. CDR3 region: CASSYSGGRAEAFF. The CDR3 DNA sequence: TGTGCCAGCAGTTACTCAGGGGGTAGGGCTGAAGCTTTCTTT.

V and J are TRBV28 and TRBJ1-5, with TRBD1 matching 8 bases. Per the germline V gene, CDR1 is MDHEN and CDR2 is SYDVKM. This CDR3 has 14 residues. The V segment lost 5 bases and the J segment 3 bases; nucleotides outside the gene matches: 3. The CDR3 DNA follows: TGTGCCAGCAGTCAGGGGGCGTTCAATCAGCCCCAGCATTTT. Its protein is CASSQGAFNQPQHF.